The present T cell receptor beta chain was sequenced within a study of blood T cell repertoires in COVID-19. The CDR3 sequence is 15 residues long. Germline CDR1 is MDHEN and CDR2 is SYDVKM. With V trimmed by 6 bases and J by 1 base, 6 bases remained unmatched. TCRdb's table, derived via immunoSEQ multiplex PCR, lists solely in-frame clones and lacks some. This table holds about 120,000 clones, roughly 88% found once. This clone was seen only once. Material: peripheral blood. This clonotype was sampled from a woman in her fifties or sixties with active or convalescent COVID-19. The V and J genes are TRBV28 and TRBJ2-4, with 7 positions matching TRBD1. The CDR3 protein is CASSLTGVAKNIQYF. The CDR3 DNA is TGTGCCAGCAGCCTCACAGGGGTTGCCAAAAACATTCAGTACTTC. Drawing the rest from reference TRBV28 and TRBJ2-4, the complete variable domain is DVKVTQSSRYLVKRTGEKVFLECVQDMDHENMFWYRQDPGLGLRLIYFSYDVKMKEKGDIPEGYSVSREKKERFSLILESASTNQTSMYLCASSLTGVAKNIQYFGAGTRLSVL.